This TCR beta chain was documented in a study of CD8+ T cells in alopecia areata. Study summary: Tofacitinib therapy lasting 6 to 18 months was followed by 6 months off drug.

V shed 3 bases and J 1 base; nucleotides not matched to a gene: 5. The CDR3 covers 15 residues. The germline V gene has CDR1 SGHTA and CDR2 FQGTGA. Study conclusions and caveats: Across lesional scalp, and particularly alopecia totalis/universalis, clonality surpassed that of normal scalp.

Remarks on this clone: Antigen specificity is unknown.

TCR sequencing used cDNA made by reverse transcription of extracted RNA. The repertoire was sequenced with immunoSEQ multiplex PCR; TCRdb's copy has only in-frame clones and lacks some. The table includes over 100,000 clones, about 46% detected once. This specimen consisted of CD8+ T cells sorted from blood, obtained at week 0. This sequence originates from a human donor with alopecia areata. This chain connects TRBV7-3 to TRBJ2-5; 7 bases agree with TRBD2. CDR3 in DNA: TGTGCCAGCAGCTTGGGCGGCGGGGGCCAAGAGACCCAGTACTTC. Encoded protein: CASSLGGGGQETQYF.